A selection of T cell receptor beta chains follows, all from one sample in a study of blood T cell repertoires in COVID-19. Method: immunoSEQ multiplex PCR; TCRdb's copy keeps in-frame clones and lacks some. There are around 700,000 clones in the sample; 85% to 90% occur only once, and approximately 0.3% lies in the top ten. Sequencing was carried out using peripheral blood. The receptors here all came from a woman younger than 30 with acute or convalescent COVID-19. The CDR3 runs from the conserved cysteine through the conserved F or W. The D gene is left open where the match is weak. Clone size is stated in some rows and not others, as once, few, many or a class when expanded.

clone_size	j_call	d_call	v_call	cdr3_aa
-	TRBJ2-3	-	TRBV5-1	CASSLVVDTLSTDTQYF
-	TRBJ1-2	-	TRBV7-9	CASSSLPTPYGYTF
-	TRBJ1-2	-	TRBV5-6	CASSTERRGYTF
-	TRBJ2-7	-	TRBV11-3	CASSLETGSSYEQYF
-	TRBJ1-3	-	TRBV27	CASSSPARGSDTIYF
-	TRBJ2-7	-	TRBV4-2	CASSQVVASPYEQYF
-	TRBJ1-4	TRBD1	TRBV27	CASTGTDATNEKLFF
-	TRBJ1-5	-	TRBV7-2	CASRVNGRTSPQHF
-	TRBJ2-2	-	TRBV6-5	CASSPRIAYTGELFF
-	TRBJ1-5	-	TRBV2	CASSVLGVSNQPQHF
-	TRBJ2-1	-	TRBV12-3/TRBV12-4	CASSPVQSGEQFF
-	TRBJ2-2	TRBD1	TRBV18	CASSPGTGWTGELFF
-	TRBJ1-1	TRBD1	TRBV5-1	CASSNRGPGTEAFF
-	TRBJ2-3	TRBD2	TRBV5-4	CASSIRGLAGLPSTDTQYF
once	TRBJ2-5	TRBD1	TRBV19	CATLDRESGDQETQYF
once	TRBJ1-1	-	TRBV28	CASSLQYMNTEAFF
-	TRBJ1-6	-	TRBV5-5	CASSPAGTQRLASPLHF